Shown below are 30 T cell receptor beta chains from a single sample sequenced in a study of cytomegalovirus exposure and HLA in healthy donors (dated by TCRdb to between 2016 and 2019). To prepare the library, the immunoSEQ multiplex PCR assay was applied. For the multiplex PCR, a mixture combining 60 forward primers for TCR Vbeta segments and 13 reverse primers for TCR Jbeta segments was used. TCRdb stores this immuneACCESS table with in-frame sequences only. Part of the clones is absent; in the studies checked, under half of the shortfall reflects unresolved V genes, and no reason is known for the rest. The table for this sample lists around 85,000 clones; under 80% of them were counted only once. Around 4% of the sample comes from the top ten. Sequencing was performed on PBMCs. These receptors all come from a man between 60 and 70 years old in good health and CMV-seronegative.

The rearrangement uses TRBV7-2 and TRBJ2-7; TRBD1 agrees at 10 bases. J lost 2 bases, V lost 5 bases, and 3 bases had no gene match. Looked up from germline, CDR1 is SGHTA and CDR2 is FQGNSA. CDR3 length: 14 residues. CDR3 DNA sequence: TGTGCCAGCAGCGGCGGACAGGGGGCCTACGAGCAGTACTTC. This codes for CASSGGQGAYEQYF.

The chain employs TRBV5-1 and TRBJ2-1, with a possible D match to TRBD2 (7 bases). Germline CDR1 is SGHRS and CDR2 is YFSETQ. The CDR3 extends over 14 amino acids. The ends were cut back, 4 bases at V and 8 bases at J, with 16 bases in the middle. The CDR3 nucleotides are TGCGCCAGCAGCGCGGGGGCGGCCCGTGATGAGCAGTTCTTC. This translates into CASSAGAARDEQFF.

V usage is TRBV5-1 and J usage is TRBJ1-1, with TRBD1 matching over 7 bases. V lost 3 bases and J lost 3; bases outside the gene matches: 8. CDR3 length equals 15 residues. Germline V gene sequence: CDR1 SGHRS, CDR2 YFSETQ. CDR3 nucleotides: TGCGCCAGCAGCTCGGGCCAGGGGGTGTACACTGAAGCTTTCTTT. This sequence encodes CASSSGQGVYTEAFF.

The chain has TRBV19 and TRBJ2-7; possibly TRBD1 for D (6 bases). This CDR3 region has 14 residues. The germline V gene encodes CDR1 LNHDA and CDR2 SQIVND (reference sequence). V lost 3 bases to trimming and J lost 4 bases, with 13 bases between them. The CDR3 DNA sequence: TGTGCCAGTAGTATCTCGACAGGAGGATACGAGCAGTACTTC. This translates into CASSISTGGYEQYF.

The chain combines TRBV7-6 with TRBJ1-3; no definite D call. The CDR3 is 15 amino acids. In germline, CDR1 is SGHVS, CDR2 FNYEAQ. V dropped 1 base and J dropped 4 bases, with 11 bases sitting between them. CDR3 residues: CASSLGPVQGNTIYF. CDR3 nucleotides: TGTGCCAGCAGCTTAGGTCCCGTGCAGGGAAACACCATATATTTT.

The rearrangement uses TRBV6-5 and TRBJ2-1; TRBD2 is a possible D gene (5 bases). The CDR3 has 15 amino acids. The germline V gene has CDR1 MNHEY and CDR2 SVGAGI. V was clipped by 8 bases and J by 7 bases, with 21 bases between them. In DNA, the CDR3 is TGTGCCAGCGGATTGGAAAGCGGCCCGGCGAATGAGCAGTTCTTC. Its translation: CASGLESGPANEQFF.

The chain recombines TRBV15 with TRBJ1-2; D is ambiguous. The CDR3 covers 14 residues. Trimming pared 1 base from V and 3 bases from J, leaving 9 bases between. CDR1 LNHNV and CDR2 YYDKDF come from the germline V gene (reference sequence). DNA for the CDR3: TGTGCCACCAGCAGAGGTGCGAGGGACTATGGCTACACCTTC. It codes for CATSRGARDYGYTF. Filled out from reference TRBV15 and TRBJ1-2, the complete variable domain reads DAMVIQNPRYQVTQFGKPVTLSCSQTLNHNVMYWYQQKSSQAPKLLFHYYDKDFNNEADTPDNFQSRRPNTSFCFLDIRSPGLGDTAMYLCATSRGARDYGYTFGSGTRLTVV.

This sequence joins TRBV19 and TRBJ1-2; 8 bases agree with TRBD1. CDR3 length: 14 amino acids. Per the germline V gene, CDR1 is LNHDA and CDR2 is SQIVND (reference sequence). J lost 4 bases, V lost 4 bases, and 5 bases had no gene match. The CDR3 reads CASSTLGQAYGYTF. The CDR3 DNA is TGTGCCAGTAGTACCCTGGGACAGGCCTATGGCTACACCTTC.

The CDR3 nucleotides read TGTGCCAGCAGTTTAGGAGGGCTGATCGATACGCAGTATTTT. Translation gives CASSLGGLIDTQYF. V is TRBV27 and J is TRBJ2-3; TRBD2 might be the D (6 bases). CDR1 and CDR2 (germline): MNHEY, SMNVEV (reference sequence). V dropped 2 bases and J dropped 6 bases, with 12 bases sitting between them. CDR3 length: 14 residues.

The rearrangement uses TRBV30 and TRBJ1-2; a possible D gene is TRBD1 (5 bases). Germline V lookup: CDR1 GTSNPN, CDR2 SVGIG (reference sequence). The germline V and J ends were trimmed by 0 bases and 8 bases, with 16 bases remaining between them. The CDR3 extends over 14 amino acids. CDR3 in DNA: TGTGCCTGGAGTGTAGAGTTCCAGGGTTACGGCTACACCTTC. It yields the protein CAWSVEFQGYGYTF.

This chain joins TRBV10-3 and TRBJ2-7; the match to TRBD1 covers 11 bases. V trimming: 3 bases; J trimming: 2 bases; junction bases outside the gene matches: 3. From germline, CDR1 is ENHRY and CDR2 SYGVKD. This CDR3 comprises 15 residues. CDR3 loop: CAISDPGQGAYEQYF. CDR3 sequence (DNA): TGTGCCATCAGTGATCCGGGACAGGGGGCCTACGAGCAGTACTTC.

The V and J genes are TRBV6-6 and TRBJ1-6; 7 positions agree with TRBD1. The CDR3 extends over 13 amino acids. V trimming: 6 bases; J trimming: 8 bases; junction bases outside the gene matches: 4. Per the germline V gene, CDR1 is MNHNY and CDR2 is SVGAGI (reference sequence). In nucleotides, the CDR3 is TGTGCCAGCAGCGACAGGGTGGATTCACCCCTCCACTTT. This encodes CASSDRVDSPLHF.

The chain carries TRBV10-1 and TRBJ2-3; a weak D match, TRBD2 (7 bases). Germline CDR1 and CDR2: WNHNN and SYGVQD (reference sequence). This CDR3 contains 14 residues. Deletions cut 10 bases from V and 4 bases from J, with 18 bases between. The CDR3 sequence is CANLRGGPPDTQYF. The CDR3 DNA reads as TGCGCCAACCTGAGGGGGGGGCCACCAGATACGCAGTATTTT.

The chain joins TRBV5-1 to TRBJ1-1, with a weak D call TRBD1 (5 bases). Germline V gene data show CDR1 as SGHRS and CDR2 as YFSETQ. Trimming took off 1 base at V and 1 base at J, with 8 bases between the two ends. The CDR3 has 14 amino acids. The CDR3 coding sequence is TGCGCCAGCAGCTTGTCCACAGGGAACACTGAAGCTTTCTTT. Its translation is CASSLSTGNTEAFF. The full variable domain, in which reference TRBV5-1 and TRBJ1-1 provide the parts outside the CDR3, is KAGVTQTPRYLIKTRGQQVTLSCSPISGHRSVSWYQQTPGQGLQFLFEYFSETQRNKGNFPGRFSGRQFSNSRSEMNVSTLELGDSALYLCASSLSTGNTEAFFGQGTRLTVV.

Remarks on this clone: The junction differs from germline at one of its ends, possibly a read error. The gene calls are TRBV7-9 and TRBJ1-2; D might be TRBD1 (5 bases). The CDR3 runs to 16 residues. CDR1 and CDR2 (germline): SEHNR, FQNEAQ (reference sequence). CDR3 DNA: TGTTCCAGCAGCTTTAGGTCAGGGCCTGGACACTATGGCTACACCTTC. This gives the protein CSSSFRSGPGHYGYTF.

This chain connects TRBV27 to TRBJ2-7, with D possibly TRBD2 on 5 matching bases. Trimming took off 4 bases at V and 0 bases at J, with 7 bases between the two ends. The germline V gene encodes CDR1 MNHEY and CDR2 SMNVEV (reference sequence). This CDR3 spans 13 amino acids. CDR3 nucleotide sequence: TGTGCCAGCAGTTCGGGGAGCTCCTACGAGCAGTACTTC. It specifies CASSSGSSYEQYF.

The rearrangement uses TRBV30 and TRBJ1-2; TRBD1 might be the D (6 bases). The CDR3 runs to 13 residues. CDR1 is GTSNPN, CDR2 SVGIG, per germline (reference sequence). V gave up 3 bases and J gave up 2 bases, with 10 bases separating them. DNA for the CDR3: TGTGCCTGGAGGGAAGACAGGAACTATGGCTACACCTTC. Translating it yields CAWREDRNYGYTF.

This sequence joins TRBV9 and TRBJ1-2, with no clear D. Trimming took 5 bases from V and 4 from J, leaving 12 bases between them. The CDR3 loop spans 13 amino acids. Germline V gives CDR1 SGDLS, CDR2 YYNGEE. DNA of the CDR3: TGTGCCAGCAGTGAGGTGGACTTCTATGGCTACACCTTC. Protein: CASSEVDFYGYTF.

This clone was seen more than once but under ten times. V and J are TRBV7-9 and TRBJ2-2, with 10 bases identical to TRBD1. This CDR3 is built from 16 residues. V lost 4 bases, J lost 5 bases, and 7 bases stayed unmatched. Germline loops: CDR1 SEHNR, CDR2 FQNEAQ (reference sequence). The CDR3 DNA reads TGTGCCAGCAGCTGGGGACAGGGGAGAGGAACCGGGGAGCTGTTTTTT. Its translation: CASSWGQGRGTGELFF.

This clone was seen only once. One end of the junction is discordant with germline, which a read error may explain. The rearrangement links TRBV7-7 to TRBJ2-3; 7 bases are a match to TRBD1. The CDR3 covers 13 residues. The V gene's germline CDR1 is SSHAT and CDR2 FNYEAQ (reference sequence). CDR3 protein: CASSPGGLDTQYF. The CDR3 DNA follows: TGTGCTAGCAGCCCAGGGGGTCTAGATACGCAGTATTTT.

V gene TRBV7-9 combines with J gene TRBJ2-7; D is perhaps TRBD1 (6 bases). Germline lookup yields CDR1 SEHNR and CDR2 FQNEAQ (reference sequence). The CDR3 is made up of 16 amino acids. V was shortened by 5 bases and J by 3 bases, with 20 bases between the two germline ends. CDR3 sequence reads: CASSPLGTTSDYEQYF. CDR3 bases: TGTGCCAGCAGCCCACTCGGGACAACCTCAGACTACGAGCAGTACTTC.

This clone was counted between two and nine times. This chain uses TRBV30 with TRBJ1-2; 7 bases fit TRBD1. This CDR3 contains 13 residues. The germline V gene has CDR1 GTSNPN and CDR2 SVGIG (reference sequence). V lost 6 bases, J lost 5 bases, and 9 bases stayed unmatched. CDR3 bases: TGTGCCTGCCTCCGGGACAGACCATATGGCTACACCTTC. The encoded protein is CACLRDRPYGYTF.

The gene calls are TRBV4-1 and TRBJ2-7; D remains unclear. This CDR3 region has 14 residues. The germline gives CDR1 MGHRA, CDR2 YSYEKL. Trimming shortened V by 4 bases and J by 4 bases, and 14 bases separated the two germline ends. The CDR3 loop reads CASSPSKSAYEQYF. The CDR3 region has the DNA TGCGCCAGCAGCCCGAGCAAGAGCGCGTACGAGCAGTACTTC.

A remark on this clone: This same CDR3 is encoded by further DNA sequences in the sample. The chain couples TRBV14 to TRBJ1-6; TRBD1 is a possible D gene (5 bases). CDR3 size: 14 residues. Germline CDR1 SGHDN, CDR2 FVKESK. Deletions cut 3 bases from V and 7 bases from J, with 10 bases between. The CDR3 spells CASSHRQKNSPLHF. CDR3 nucleotides: TGTGCCAGCAGCCACAGACAGAAGAATTCACCCCTCCACTTT.

The J gene is TRBJ1-2, the V gene TRBV2; D gene unclear. There are 11 residues in the CDR3. The V and J ends lost 6 bases and 8 bases respectively, with 10 bases between them. CDR1 and CDR2 (germline): SNHLY, FYNNEI. In DNA form, the CDR3 reads TGTGCCAGCAGAGCTAGGGAGGGCTACACCTTC. Amino acid sequence: CASRAREGYTF.

This sequence joins TRBV5-5 and TRBJ2-3; 8 positions agree with TRBD1. The germline V gene encodes CDR1 SGHKS and CDR2 YYEKEE (reference sequence). J was trimmed by 1 base and V by 1 base; bases with no gene match: 2. The CDR3 runs 15 residues. CDR3 in amino acids: CASSLSGGGTDTQYF. CDR3 DNA sequence: TGTGCCAGCAGCTTGTCAGGGGGCGGCACAGATACGCAGTATTTT.

This clone was seen only a few times. The gene calls are TRBV15 and TRBJ2-3; D remains ambiguous. CDR3 length equals 14 residues. With 1 base removed from V and 3 bases from J, the gap between germline ends came to 8 bases. The V gene's germline CDR1 is LNHNV and CDR2 YYDKDF (reference sequence). In nucleotides, the CDR3 is TGTGCCACCAGCAGAGGGGCCGCTACAGATACGCAGTATTTT. Protein: CATSRGAATDTQYF.

The chain combines TRBV6-5 with TRBJ1-1; no reliable D call. Germline V gives CDR1 MNHEY, CDR2 SVGAGI. The CDR3 length is 12 residues. Between the trimmed V and J ends, which lost 7 bases and 5 bases, there was a span of 11 bases. This CDR3 is CASTDGWTEAFF. CDR3 bases: TGTGCCAGCACCGACGGGTGGACTGAAGCTTTCTTT.

This clone was counted between two and nine times. The V and J genes are TRBV6-1 and TRBJ1-1; D might be TRBD1 (5 bases). CDR1 MNHNS and CDR2 SASEGT come from the germline V gene. The germline V and J ends were trimmed by 6 bases and 4 bases, with 12 bases remaining between them. The CDR3 consists of 13 residues. For the CDR3, the DNA is TGTGCCAGCAGGGTCTCCGGGGGCACTGAAGCTTTCTTT. The encoded protein is CASRVSGGTEAFF.

This clone was observed a handful of times. J is TRBJ1-4 and V is TRBV5-6; D gene unclear. CDR1 is SGHDT and CDR2 is YYEEEE in the germline V gene. Trimming left V 1 base short and J 8 bases short, with 9 bases between. This CDR3 is built from 13 residues. The CDR3 region is CASSLSQWEKLFF. The CDR3 bases are TGTGCCAGCAGCTTGTCCCAGTGGGAAAAACTGTTTTTT.